This TCR beta chain was sequenced for a study of cytomegalovirus exposure and HLA in healthy donors. General study results and limits: Excluded: some indistinguishable V segments such as TRBV6-2 and TRBV6-3. Later examination showed HLA-associated TCR beta chains had greater clonal expansion than equally common others. The authors listed 150 or so TCR beta chains as cytomegalovirus-associated.

V was cut by 5 bases and J by 5 bases, with 10 bases left in between. There are 13 residues in the CDR3. From germline, CDR1 is MDHEN and CDR2 SYDVKM. Though nominally healthy at sampling, donors likely had unrecorded immune exposures. Concerning this clone itself: The antigen is unknown.

Amplification used 60 Vbeta primers and 13 Jbeta primers. Measured with immunoSEQ multiplex PCR; TCRdb has only the in-frame clones, and not every one. The table records roughly 200,000 clones, about 80% of them present only once. The sample taken for sequencing was PBMCs. This chain links TRBV28 with TRBJ1-5; no firm D call. The sequence was obtained from a woman aged 55-70 years in good health and CMV-seropositive. The CDR3: CASSPTSYQPQHF. As DNA, the CDR3 is TGTGCCAGCAGTCCGACAAGTTATCAGCCCCAGCATTTT.